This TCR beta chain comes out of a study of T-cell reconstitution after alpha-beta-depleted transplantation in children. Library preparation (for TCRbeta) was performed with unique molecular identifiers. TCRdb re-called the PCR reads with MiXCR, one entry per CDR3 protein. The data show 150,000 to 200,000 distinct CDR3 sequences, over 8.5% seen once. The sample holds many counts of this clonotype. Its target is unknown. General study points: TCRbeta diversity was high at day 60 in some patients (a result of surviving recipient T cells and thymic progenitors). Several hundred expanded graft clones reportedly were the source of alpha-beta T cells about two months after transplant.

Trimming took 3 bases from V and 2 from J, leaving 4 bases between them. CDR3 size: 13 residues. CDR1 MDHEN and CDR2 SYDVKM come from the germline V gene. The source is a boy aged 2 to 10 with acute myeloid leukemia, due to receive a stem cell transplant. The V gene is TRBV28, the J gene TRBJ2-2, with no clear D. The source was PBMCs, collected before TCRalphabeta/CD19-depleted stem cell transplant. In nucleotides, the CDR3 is TGTGCCAGCAGTTTCCCCAACACCGGGGAGCTGTTTTTT. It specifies CASSFPNTGELFF.